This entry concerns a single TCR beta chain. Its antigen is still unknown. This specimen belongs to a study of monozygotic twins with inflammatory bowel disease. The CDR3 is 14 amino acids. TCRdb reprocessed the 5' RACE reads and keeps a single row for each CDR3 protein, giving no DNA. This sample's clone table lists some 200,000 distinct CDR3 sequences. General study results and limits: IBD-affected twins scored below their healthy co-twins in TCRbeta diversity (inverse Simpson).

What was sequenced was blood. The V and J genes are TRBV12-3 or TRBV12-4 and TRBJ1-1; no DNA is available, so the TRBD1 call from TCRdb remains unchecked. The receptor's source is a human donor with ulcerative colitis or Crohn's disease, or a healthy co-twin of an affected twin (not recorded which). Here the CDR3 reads CASSLGDHNTEAFF.